Each of the 22 T cell receptor beta chains below was sequenced from the same sample in a study of blood T cell repertoires in COVID-19. Sequenced by immunoSEQ multiplex PCR; TCRdb stores in-frame clones only, minus some. This table holds more than 150,000 clones, roughly 80% found once. Sequences were obtained from PBMCs or T cells enriched from blood (not recorded which). These receptors were taken from a woman aged 45-60 years who had recovered from COVID-19.

The rearrangement links TRBV3-1 (or the pseudogene TRBV3-2) to TRBJ2-7; D remains ambiguous. The CDR3 totals 13 residues. Germline-derived CDR1 and CDR2 are LGHDT and YNNKEL (reference sequence). Trimming removed 4 bases at V and 3 bases at J, with 10 bases between. DNA for the CDR3: TGTGCCAGCAGCCTGGGTCGCGGCTACGAGCAGTACTTC. This codes for CASSLGRGYEQYF.

In this sample, this clone turned up a few times. This chain connects TRBV3-1 (or the pseudogene TRBV3-2) to TRBJ1-3; D possibly corresponds to TRBD1 (5 bases). The germline V gene has CDR1 LGHDT and CDR2 YNNKEL (reference sequence). The CDR3 has 17 amino acids. The V and J ends lost 0 bases and 0 bases respectively, with 12 bases between them. The CDR3 region is CASSQDGTGDSGNTIYF. The CDR3 DNA reads TGTGCCAGCAGCCAAGATGGGACTGGGGACTCTGGAAACACCATATATTTT.

The rearrangement joins TRBV6-1 to TRBJ2-2, with 7 bases lining up with TRBD2. This CDR3 has 17 amino acids. Germline V gene sequence: CDR1 MNHNS, CDR2 SASEGT. The V segment lost 2 bases and the J segment 3 bases; nucleotides outside the gene matches: 9. In DNA, the CDR3 is TGTGCCAGCAGTGAACGGGGAGGGCCCAGGGACACCGGGGAGCTGTTTTTT. Its translation is CASSERGGPRDTGELFF.

The chain is built from TRBV28 and TRBJ2-3, with 8 nucleotides matching TRBD1. The V gene end was trimmed by 6 bases and the J gene end by 4 bases; junction bases not matched to a gene: 9. The germline V gene has CDR1 MDHEN and CDR2 SYDVKM. CDR3 size: 15 residues. The CDR3 nucleotides read TGTGCCAGCAGACCCAGGGGGCTAGCCTCAGATACGCAGTATTTT. Translated, it gives CASRPRGLASDTQYF.

This clone was seen only once. In DNA, the CDR3 is TGTGCTAGTGGTTTCCCGGACAGGGTGGATGGCTACACCTTC. Its protein product is CASGFPDRVDGYTF. This chain links TRBV12-5 with TRBJ1-2; 8 bases are shared with TRBD1. The CDR3 contains 14 residues. The germline V gene encodes CDR1 LGHNT and CDR2 FRNRAP. The J segment lost 6 bases and the V segment lost 3 bases, leaving 6 bases of the junction unmatched.

The chain has TRBV11-2 and TRBJ2-3; the match to TRBD2 covers 7 bases. This CDR3 is 11 amino acids long. Germline loops: CDR1 SGHAT, CDR2 FQNNGV. V shed 5 bases and J 8 bases; nucleotides not matched to a gene: 1. The CDR3 is CASSPGGTQYF. The CDR3 region has the DNA TGTGCCAGCAGCCCGGGGGGTACGCAGTATTTT.

The chain combines TRBV7-2 with TRBJ1-3, with a tentative D call TRBD1 (6 bases). CDR1 and CDR2 from the germline V gene are SGHTA and FQGNSA. The CDR3 length is 13 residues. V was pared by 4 bases and J by 5 bases, with 9 bases between. The CDR3 coding sequence is TGTGCCAGCAGCTCCGACAGGAGAAACACCATATATTTT. Translation: CASSSDRRNTIYF.

This chain joins TRBV2 and TRBJ2-2; maybe TRBD1 (5 bases). Germline CDR1 reads SNHLY; CDR2 reads FYNNEI. The germline V and J ends were trimmed by 5 bases and 2 bases, with 9 bases remaining between them. The CDR3 is 14 residues long. In DNA form, the CDR3 reads TGTGCCAGCAGTCCGACAGCTAACACCGGGGAGCTGTTTTTT. Translation gives CASSPTANTGELFF. Together with reference TRBV2 and TRBJ2-2, the CDR3 gives the full variable domain: EPEVTQTPSHQVTQMGQEVILRCVPISNHLYFYWYRQILGQKVEFLVSFYNNEISEKSEIFDDQFSVERPDGSNFTLKIRSTKLEDSAMYFCASSPTANTGELFFGEGSRLTVL.

The V call is TRBV7-8, the J call TRBJ2-5; the D gene is possibly TRBD2 (6 bases). Trimming took off 3 bases at V and 5 bases at J, with 13 bases between the two ends. The CDR3 spans 14 residues. Germline V gives CDR1 SGHVS, CDR2 FQNEAQ. The CDR3 bases are TGTGCCAGCAGCTTCAGGGCCCGGGGGGAGACCCAGTACTTC. It is translated as CASSFRARGETQYF.

The gene calls are TRBV5-6 and TRBJ2-3, with a weak D call TRBD1 (6 bases). The germline V gene encodes CDR1 SGHDT and CDR2 YYEEEE. CDR3 length: 16 residues. Trimming pared 0 bases from V and 1 base from J, leaving 12 bases between. The CDR3 nucleotides are TGTGCCAGCAGCTTGGCAGCAGGGGCCCGCACAGATACGCAGTATTTT. Translated, it gives CASSLAAGARTDTQYF.

The chain joins TRBV14 to TRBJ2-5; the D gene is possibly TRBD2 (7 bases). V was clipped by 4 bases and J by 1 base, with 16 bases between them. Germline CDR1 is SGHDN and CDR2 is FVKESK. This CDR3 region has 16 residues. CDR3 sequence: CASSRNAGALQETQYF. The DNA for the CDR3 is TGTGCCAGCAGCCGTAACGCGGGGGCCCTCCAAGAGACCCAGTACTTC. Complete variable domain (other parts from reference TRBV14 and TRBJ2-5): EAGVTQFPSHSVIEKGQTVTLRCDPISGHDNLYWYRRVMGKEIKFLLHFVKESKQDESGMPNNRFLAERTGGTYSTLKVQPAELEDSGVYFCASSRNAGALQETQYFGPGTRLLVL.

The J gene is TRBJ2-3, the V gene TRBV4-3; maybe TRBD2 (6 bases). The V and J ends lost 1 base and 4 bases respectively, with 12 bases between them. The germline CDR1 and CDR2 sequences are LGHNA and YSLEER. The CDR3 has 15 amino acids. CDR3 residues: CASSQAAGISDTQYF. The CDR3 DNA follows: TGCGCCAGCAGCCAAGCGGCGGGAATATCAGATACGCAGTATTTT.

This rearrangement joins TRBV6-1 to TRBJ2-7; D perhaps matches TRBD1 (7 bases). The CDR3 covers 12 residues. CDR1 is MNHNS, CDR2 SASEGT, per germline. Trimming pared 2 bases from V and 6 bases from J, leaving 8 bases between. CDR3 sequence: CASSEQGGEQYF. The CDR3 DNA is TGTGCCAGCAGTGAACAGGGGGGCGAGCAGTACTTC.

This chain uses TRBV12-3 or TRBV12-4 with TRBJ2-5, with 7 bases identical to TRBD2. V lost 6 bases and J lost 4; bases outside the gene matches: 5. This CDR3 has 13 residues. Written as DNA, the CDR3 is TGTGCCAGCAGGCCGGGACTAAGAGAGACCCAGTACTTC. This sequence encodes CASRPGLRETQYF.

The chain employs TRBV28 and TRBJ1-5, with 7 bases identical to TRBD1. The germline V gene has CDR1 MDHEN and CDR2 SYDVKM. V lost 7 bases to trimming and J lost 6 bases; unmatched junction nucleotides: 9. This CDR3 contains 14 residues. Here the CDR3 DNA reads TGTGCCAGCACCACCGGACAGGTGGTTCAGCCCCAGCATTTT. Its translation: CASTTGQVVQPQHF.

This chain joins TRBV5-4 and TRBJ1-4, with D hard to call. Deletions cut 9 bases from V and 8 bases from J, with 14 bases between. The CDR3 loop spans 12 amino acids. Germline V gene sequence: CDR1 SGHNT, CDR2 YYREEE (reference sequence). CDR3 sequence: CATQAPGEKLFF. CDR3 in DNA: TGTGCCACCCAGGCCCCTGGGGAAAAACTGTTTTTT.

This clone has ten or more counts. The chain is built from TRBV4-1 and TRBJ1-1; D is perhaps TRBD1 (5 bases). The V gene lost 4 bases and the J gene lost 5 bases, with 14 bases spanning the gap. The CDR3 is made up of 14 amino acids. Germline V gene sequence: CDR1 MGHRA, CDR2 YSYEKL. CDR3 DNA: TGCGCCAGCAGCCTCATCTCACAGGATACTGAAGCTTTCTTT. This gives the protein CASSLISQDTEAFF.

The chain employs TRBV27 and TRBJ2-5, with a possible D match to TRBD2 (6 bases). CDR3 length: 15 amino acids. V was pared by 4 bases and J by 9 bases, with 21 bases between. CDR1 and CDR2 (germline): MNHEY, SMNVEV (reference sequence). The CDR3 loop is CASSSAGTGGRAQYF. CDR3 coding DNA: TGTGCCAGCAGTTCTGCCGGGACTGGTGGTAGGGCCCAGTACTTC.

This clone was detected once. The J gene is TRBJ2-1, the V gene TRBV6-5, with D possibly being TRBD1 (6 bases). Germline V lookup: CDR1 MNHEY, CDR2 SVGAGI. V lost 4 bases and J lost 1, with 8 bases in between. The CDR3 has 14 amino acids. The CDR3 DNA reads as TGTGCCAGCAGTTTGGACAGTTCCTACAATGAGCAGTTCTTC. Residues: CASSLDSSYNEQFF.

V usage is TRBV28 and J usage is TRBJ1-4, with 9 bases fitting TRBD1. The CDR3 spans 14 residues. The V gene's germline CDR1 is MDHEN and CDR2 SYDVKM. The V and J ends lost 11 bases and 2 bases, in that order; junction bases with no gene match: 6. CDR3: CASGQGGTNEKLFF. CDR3 DNA sequence: TGTGCCTCGGGACAGGGAGGTACTAATGAAAAACTGTTTTTT.

V is TRBV15 and J is TRBJ2-7; maybe TRBD1 (6 bases). Trimming shortened V by 0 bases and J by 3 bases, and 9 bases separated the two germline ends. Germline V gene data show CDR1 as LNHNV and CDR2 as YYDKDF (reference sequence). The CDR3 runs to 14 residues. The CDR3 bases are TGTGCCACCAGCAGAGAGCAGGGGCGCTACGAGCAGTACTTC. It specifies CATSREQGRYEQYF.

This clone appeared once. V gene TRBV3-1 (or the pseudogene TRBV3-2) combines with J gene TRBJ1-2; D perhaps matches TRBD1 (6 bases). Germline lookup yields CDR1 LGHDT and CDR2 YNNKEL (reference sequence). V gave up 1 base and J gave up 8 bases, with 8 bases separating them. CDR3 length equals 12 residues. The CDR3 reads CASSQGQEGYTF. The CDR3 DNA is TGTGCCAGCAGCCAAGGACAGGAGGGCTACACCTTC.